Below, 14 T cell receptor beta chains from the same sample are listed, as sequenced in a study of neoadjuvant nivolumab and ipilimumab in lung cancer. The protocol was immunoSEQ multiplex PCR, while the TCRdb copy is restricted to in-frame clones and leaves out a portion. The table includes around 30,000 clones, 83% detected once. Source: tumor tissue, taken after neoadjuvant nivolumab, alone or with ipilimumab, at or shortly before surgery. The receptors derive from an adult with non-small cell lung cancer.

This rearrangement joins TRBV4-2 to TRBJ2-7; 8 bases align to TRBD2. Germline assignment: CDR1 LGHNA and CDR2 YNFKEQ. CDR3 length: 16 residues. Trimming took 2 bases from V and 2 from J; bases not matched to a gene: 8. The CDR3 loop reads CASSQNRAGATYEQYF. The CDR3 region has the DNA TGTGCCAGCAGCCAAAATCGAGCGGGGGCCACCTACGAGCAGTACTTC.

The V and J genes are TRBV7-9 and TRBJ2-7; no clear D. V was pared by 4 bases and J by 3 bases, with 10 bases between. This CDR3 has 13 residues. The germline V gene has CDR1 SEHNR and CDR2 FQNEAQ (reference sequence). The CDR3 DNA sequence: TGTGCCAGCAGCTACCAGACGGGCTACGAGCAGTACTTC. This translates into CASSYQTGYEQYF.

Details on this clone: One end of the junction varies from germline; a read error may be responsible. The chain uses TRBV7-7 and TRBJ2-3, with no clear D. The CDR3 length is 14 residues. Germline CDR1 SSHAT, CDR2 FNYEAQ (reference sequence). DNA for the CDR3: TGTGCTAGCAGCTTAGTCTTCTTGTCCGATACGCAGTATTTT. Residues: CASSLVFLSDTQYF.

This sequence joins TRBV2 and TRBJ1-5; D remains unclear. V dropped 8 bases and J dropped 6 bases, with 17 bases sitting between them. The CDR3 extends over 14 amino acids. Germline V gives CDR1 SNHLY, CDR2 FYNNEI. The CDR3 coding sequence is TGTGCCAGCCTCCCTGACGTCGAGGTTCAGCCCCAGCATTTT. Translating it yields CASLPDVEVQPQHF.

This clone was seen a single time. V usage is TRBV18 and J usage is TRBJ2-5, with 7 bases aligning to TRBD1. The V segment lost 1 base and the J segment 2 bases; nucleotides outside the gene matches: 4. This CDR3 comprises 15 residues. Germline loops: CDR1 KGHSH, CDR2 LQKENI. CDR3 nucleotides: TGTGCCAGCTCACCACAGGCAGGGGGACAAGAGACCCAGTACTTC. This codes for CASSPQAGGQETQYF.

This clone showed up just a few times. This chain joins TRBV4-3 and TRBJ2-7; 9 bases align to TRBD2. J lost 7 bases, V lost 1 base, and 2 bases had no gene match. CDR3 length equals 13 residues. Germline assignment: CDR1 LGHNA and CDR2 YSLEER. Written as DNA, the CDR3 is TGCGCCAGCAGCCAAGTTCTAGCGGGGGAGCAGTACTTC. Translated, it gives CASSQVLAGEQYF.

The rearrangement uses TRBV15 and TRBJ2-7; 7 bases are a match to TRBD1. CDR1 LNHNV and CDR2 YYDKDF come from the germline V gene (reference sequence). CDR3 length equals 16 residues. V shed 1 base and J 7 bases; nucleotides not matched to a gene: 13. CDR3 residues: CATSRGGSEGAREQYF. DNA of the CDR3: TGTGCCACCAGCAGAGGGGGTAGCGAGGGGGCTCGAGAGCAGTACTTC. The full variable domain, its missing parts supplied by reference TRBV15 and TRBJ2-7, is DAMVIQNPRYQVTQFGKPVTLSCSQTLNHNVMYWYQQKSSQAPKLLFHYYDKDFNNEADTPDNFQSRRPNTSFCFLDIRSPGLGDTAMYLCATSRGGSEGAREQYFGPGTRLTVT.

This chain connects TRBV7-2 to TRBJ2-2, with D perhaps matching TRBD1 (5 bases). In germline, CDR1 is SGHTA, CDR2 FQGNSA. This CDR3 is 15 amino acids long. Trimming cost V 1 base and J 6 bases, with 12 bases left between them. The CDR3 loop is CASSLGSRAAGELFF. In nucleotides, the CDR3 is TGTGCCAGCAGCTTAGGGAGCAGGGCGGCCGGGGAGCTGTTTTTT. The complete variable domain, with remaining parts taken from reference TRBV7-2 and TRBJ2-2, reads GAGVSQSPSNKVTEKGKDVELRCDPISGHTALYWYRQSLGQGLEFLIYFQGNSAPDKSGLPSDRFSAERTGGSVSTLTIQRTQQEDSAVYLCASSLGSRAAGELFFGEGSRLTVL.

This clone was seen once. This CDR3 reads CASSARGMGTFSNEQFF. CDR3 bases: TGTGCCAGCTCAGCCCGTGGGATGGGAACTTTTAGCAATGAGCAGTTCTTC. The chain combines TRBV18 with TRBJ2-1; D gene unclear. The CDR3 extends over 17 amino acids. Germline CDR1 reads KGHSH; CDR2 reads LQKENI. With 5 bases removed from V and 6 bases from J, the gap between germline ends came to 23 bases.

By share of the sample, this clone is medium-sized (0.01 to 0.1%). The CDR3 region is CASSLEKTRGDEQYF. The CDR3 DNA reads TGTGCCAGCAGTTTAGAAAAGACTAGAGGCGACGAGCAGTACTTC. The chain is built from TRBV28 and TRBJ2-7; possibly TRBD2 for D (6 bases). CDR1 and CDR2 (germline): MDHEN, SYDVKM. This CDR3 is 15 amino acids long. Trimming took 2 bases from V and 5 from J, leaving 16 bases between them.

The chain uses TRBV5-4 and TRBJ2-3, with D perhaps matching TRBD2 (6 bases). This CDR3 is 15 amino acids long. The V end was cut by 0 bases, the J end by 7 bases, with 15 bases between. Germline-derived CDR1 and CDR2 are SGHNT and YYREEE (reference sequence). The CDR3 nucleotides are TGTGCCAGCAGCTTGGACCGGACTACTCAGAATACGCAGTATTTT. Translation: CASSLDRTTQNTQYF. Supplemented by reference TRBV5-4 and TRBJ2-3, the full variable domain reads ETGVTQSPTHLIKTRGQQVTLRCSSQSGHNTVSWYQQALGQGPQFIFQYYREEENGRGNFPPRFSGLQFPNYSSELNVNALELDDSALYLCASSLDRTTQNTQYFGPGTRLTVL.

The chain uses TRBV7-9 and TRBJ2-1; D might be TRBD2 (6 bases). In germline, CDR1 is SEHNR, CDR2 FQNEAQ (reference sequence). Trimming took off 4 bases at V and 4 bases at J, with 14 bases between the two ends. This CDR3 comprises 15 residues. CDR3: CASSSRDSEYNEQFF. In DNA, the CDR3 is TGTGCCAGCAGCTCCCGGGACTCAGAATACAATGAGCAGTTCTTC.

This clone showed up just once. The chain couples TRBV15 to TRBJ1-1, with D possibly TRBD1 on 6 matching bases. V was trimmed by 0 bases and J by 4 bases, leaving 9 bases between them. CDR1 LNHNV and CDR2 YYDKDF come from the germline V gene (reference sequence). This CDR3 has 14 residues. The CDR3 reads CATSRELQGTEAFF. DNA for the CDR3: TGTGCCACCAGCAGAGAATTACAGGGCACTGAAGCTTTCTTT.

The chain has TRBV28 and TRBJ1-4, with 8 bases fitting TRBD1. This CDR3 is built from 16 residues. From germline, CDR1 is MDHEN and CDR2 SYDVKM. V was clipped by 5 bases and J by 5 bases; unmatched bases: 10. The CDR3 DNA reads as TGTGCCAGCAGTCTTGGACAGGGATGGGGAAATGAAAAACTGTTTTTT. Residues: CASSLGQGWGNEKLFF.